Presented here are 14 T cell receptor beta chains from one specimen sequenced in a study of blood T cell repertoires in COVID-19. Method: immunoSEQ multiplex PCR; TCRdb's copy keeps in-frame clones and lacks some. Among about 98,000 clones, 82% were seen once, and the ten largest hold around 19%. The sample consisted of peripheral blood. All receptors come from a man older than 75 with acute or convalescent COVID-19.

The chain has TRBV28 and TRBJ2-7; D may be TRBD2 (7 bases). V shed 7 bases and J shed 4 bases, with 17 bases lying between them. The CDR3 consists of 14 residues. Germline V gene lookup returns CDR1 MDHEN and CDR2 SYDVKM. The CDR3 loop reads CASTKGGASYEQYF. DNA of the CDR3: TGTGCCAGCACAAAGGGGGGGGCTTCTTACGAGCAGTACTTC.

V usage is TRBV28 and J usage is TRBJ2-1, with 10 bases matching TRBD2. Trimming cost V 2 bases and J 0 bases; bases outside gene matches: 10. CDR1 and CDR2 from the germline V gene are MDHEN and SYDVKM. This CDR3 comprises 19 residues. This chain's CDR3 is CASSLVAGGPGSSYNEQFF. The CDR3 nucleotides read TGTGCCAGCAGTTTAGTAGCGGGGGGTCCGGGGAGCTCCTACAATGAGCAGTTCTTC.

This clone was observed a single time. The chain couples TRBV6-2 or TRBV6-3 to TRBJ1-5, with D uncertain. The V end was cut by 4 bases, the J end by 4 bases, with 8 bases between. The CDR3 is 13 amino acids. CDR1 is MNHEY, CDR2 SVGEGT, per germline. Written as DNA, the CDR3 is TGTGCCAGCAGTTTTCGGGGAAATCAGCCCCAGCATTTT. This gives the protein CASSFRGNQPQHF.

As regards this clone: Different DNA sequences within this sample yield the same CDR3. The chain uses TRBV18 and TRBJ2-5; no reliable D call. V was shortened by 6 bases and J by 0 bases, with 5 bases between the two germline ends. The CDR3 runs to 12 residues. Germline lookup yields CDR1 KGHSH and CDR2 LQKENI. CDR3 in DNA: TGTGCCAGCTCTCTGTACCAAGAGACCCAGTACTTC. Protein sequence: CASSLYQETQYF.

J is TRBJ1-1 and V is TRBV7-2, with D possibly matching TRBD1 (6 bases). From germline, CDR1 is SGHTA and CDR2 FQGNSA. The CDR3 covers 12 residues. The V end lost 8 bases, the J end lost 7 bases, and 14 bases lay between the germline ends. As DNA, the CDR3 is TGTGCCAGCTGGAAGGGGGTGAATGAAGCTTTCTTT. This gives the protein CASWKGVNEAFF.

This sequence joins TRBV5-4 and TRBJ2-6, with TRBD1 matching over 7 bases. Trimming at V came to 0 bases and at J to 2 bases, leaving 2 bases not matched to a gene. The V gene's germline CDR1 is SGHNT and CDR2 YYREEE (reference sequence). The CDR3 is made up of 16 amino acids. CDR3 DNA: TGTGCCAGCAGCTTGGCCAGGGGGACTGGGGCCAACGTCCTGACTTTC. This sequence encodes CASSLARGTGANVLTF.

This rearrangement joins TRBV11-2 to TRBJ1-4; TRBD1 might be the D (5 bases). V dropped 5 bases and J dropped 9 bases, with 13 bases sitting between them. The CDR3 runs 13 residues. CDR1 is SGHAT, CDR2 FQNNGV, per germline. The CDR3 sequence is CASSPGGSKKLFF. The CDR3 DNA follows: TGTGCCAGCAGCCCCGGGGGATCTAAAAAACTGTTTTTT.

V gene TRBV7-2 combines with J gene TRBJ2-7; 7 nucleotides match TRBD1. The CDR3 consists of 17 residues. The J segment lost 2 bases and the V segment lost 5 bases, leaving 15 bases of the junction unmatched. Germline CDR1 is SGHTA and CDR2 is FQGNSA. The CDR3 spells CASSRDRLNLLTYEQYF. CDR3 bases: TGTGCCAGCAGCCGGGACAGACTCAACCTTCTGACCTACGAGCAGTACTTC.

V is TRBV9 and J is TRBJ1-2; 8 bases map to TRBD1. With V trimmed by 0 bases and J by 7 bases, 2 bases remained unmatched. Germline assignment: CDR1 SGDLS and CDR2 YYNGEE. The CDR3 consists of 13 residues. The CDR3 DNA follows: TGTGCCAGCAGCGTAGTCGGGACAGGTGGCTACACCTTC. Its translation is CASSVVGTGGYTF. Filled out from reference TRBV9 and TRBJ1-2, the complete variable domain reads DSGVTQTPKHLITATGQRVTLRCSPRSGDLSVYWYQQSLDQGLQFLIQYYNGEERAKGNILERFSAQQFPDLHSELNLSSLELGDSALYFCASSVVGTGGYTFGSGTRLTVV.

The chain is built from TRBV7-8 and TRBJ2-1; 8 nucleotides agree with TRBD1. The CDR3 sequence is 16 residues long. V trimming: 4 bases; J trimming: 0 bases; junction bases outside the gene matches: 5. Germline CDR1 and CDR2: SGHVS and FQNEAQ. For the CDR3, the DNA is TGTGCCAGCAGCTCAGGGGGCGGGAACTCCTACAATGAGCAGTTCTTC. It yields the protein CASSSGGGNSYNEQFF.

The chain joins TRBV10-2 to TRBJ1-2, with D uncertain. The V end lost 3 bases, the J end lost 4 bases, and 6 bases lay between the germline ends. The length of the CDR3 is 12 residues. The germline CDR1 and CDR2 sequences are WSHSY and SAAADI. CDR3 in amino acids: CASSEPGYGYTF. Written as DNA, the CDR3 is TGCGCCAGCAGTGAACCCGGCTATGGCTACACCTTC.

The chain couples TRBV28 to TRBJ1-5, with 8 bases lining up with TRBD1. Germline V gene sequence: CDR1 MDHEN, CDR2 SYDVKM. V trimming: 8 bases; J trimming: 2 bases; junction bases outside the gene matches: 2. This CDR3 contains 13 residues. DNA for the CDR3: TGTGCCAGCGTGGGACAGGGCAATCAGCCCCAGCATTTT. It encodes CASVGQGNQPQHF.

CDR3 in amino acids: CAWKEGMSVAKLFF. As DNA, the CDR3 is TGTGCCTGGAAGGAGGGCATGTCCGTCGCAAAACTGTTTTTT. This chain joins TRBV30 and TRBJ1-4; D is undetermined. V lost 4 bases, J lost 10 bases, and 19 bases lay in between. The germline V gene encodes CDR1 GTSNPN and CDR2 SVGIG (reference sequence). The CDR3 has 14 amino acids.

The J gene is TRBJ1-2, the V gene TRBV19; the D is unclear. The CDR3 extends over 15 amino acids. V was trimmed by 3 bases and J by 4 bases, leaving 15 bases between them. Germline CDR1 reads LNHDA; CDR2 reads SQIVND (reference sequence). CDR3 in amino acids: CASSMFSGGSYGYTF. The CDR3 DNA follows: TGTGCCAGTAGTATGTTTTCCGGCGGTTCCTATGGCTACACCTTC. The full variable domain, in which reference TRBV19 and TRBJ1-2 provide the parts outside the CDR3, is DGGITQSPKYLFRKEGQNVTLSCEQNLNHDAMYWYRQDPGQGLRLIYYSQIVNDFQKGDIAEGYSVSREKKESFPLTVTSAQKNPTAFYLCASSMFSGGSYGYTFGSGTRLTVV.